The clone carrying this T cell receptor beta chain appeared many times. Documented time point: technical triplicate 2. V was trimmed by 0 bases and J by 6 bases, leaving 22 bases between them. The CDR3 contains 17 residues. Germline CDR1 reads DFQATT; CDR2 reads SNEGSKA (reference sequence). These data originate in a study of neurological immune-mediated disorders. 5'RACE with 10-nucleotide random UMIs generated the cDNA. TCRdb independently ran MiXCR on the 5' RACE reads; one entry per CDR3 protein. The sample lists about 32,000 distinct CDR3 sequences, roughly 15% seen once, with 5% to 6.5% in the top ten.

The gene calls are TRBV20-1 and TRBJ2-3, with D possibly being TRBD1 (6 bases). Material for sequencing was CD4+ T cells from blood. The clonotype comes from a female donor with HTLV-1-associated myelopathy (HAM/TSP). CDR3 protein: CSARDLRQKGDPDTQYF. CDR3 in DNA: TGCAGTGCTAGAGATCTAAGACAGAAGGGGGATCCGGATACGCAGTATTTT.